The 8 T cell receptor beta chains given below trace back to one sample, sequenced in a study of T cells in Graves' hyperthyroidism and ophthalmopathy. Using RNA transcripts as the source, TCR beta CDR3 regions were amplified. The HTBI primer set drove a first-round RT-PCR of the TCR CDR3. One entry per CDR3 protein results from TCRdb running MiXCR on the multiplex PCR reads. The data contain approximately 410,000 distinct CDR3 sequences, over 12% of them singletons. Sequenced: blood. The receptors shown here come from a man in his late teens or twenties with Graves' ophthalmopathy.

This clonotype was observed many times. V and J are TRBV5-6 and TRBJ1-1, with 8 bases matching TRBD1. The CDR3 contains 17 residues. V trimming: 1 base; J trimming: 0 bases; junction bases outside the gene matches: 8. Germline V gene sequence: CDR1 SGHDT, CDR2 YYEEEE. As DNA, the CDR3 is TGTGCCAGCAGCTTGATCAGGGGGCAGGGCATGAACACTGAAGCTTTCTTT. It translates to CASSLIRGQGMNTEAFF.

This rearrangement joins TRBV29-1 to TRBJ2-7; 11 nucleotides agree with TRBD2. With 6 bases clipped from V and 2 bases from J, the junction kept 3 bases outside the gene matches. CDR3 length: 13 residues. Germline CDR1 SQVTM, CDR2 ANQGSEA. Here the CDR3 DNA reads TGCAGCGTGGCTAGCGGGGGGACCTACGAGCAGTACTTC. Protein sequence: CSVASGGTYEQYF.

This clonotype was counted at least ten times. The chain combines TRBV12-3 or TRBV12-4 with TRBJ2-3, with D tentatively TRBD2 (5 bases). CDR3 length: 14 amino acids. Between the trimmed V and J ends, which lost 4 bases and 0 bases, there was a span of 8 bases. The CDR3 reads CASSWTASTDTQYF. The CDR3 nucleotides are TGTGCCAGCAGTTGGACTGCTAGCACAGATACGCAGTATTTT.

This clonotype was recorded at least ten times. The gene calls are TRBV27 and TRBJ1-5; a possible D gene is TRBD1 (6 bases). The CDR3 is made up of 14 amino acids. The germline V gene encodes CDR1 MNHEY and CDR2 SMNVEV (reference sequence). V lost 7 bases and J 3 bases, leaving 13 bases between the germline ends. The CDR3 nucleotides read TGTGCCAGCAAGGAACAGGGACACAATCAGCCCCAGCATTTT. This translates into CASKEQGHNQPQHF.

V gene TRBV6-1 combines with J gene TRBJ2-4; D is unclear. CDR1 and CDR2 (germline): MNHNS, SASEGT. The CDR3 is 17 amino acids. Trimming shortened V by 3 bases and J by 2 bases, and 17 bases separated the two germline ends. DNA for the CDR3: TGTGCCAGCAGTGACGAGCTCTTAGGGTTTTCCAAAAACATTCAGTACTTC. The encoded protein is CASSDELLGFSKNIQYF.

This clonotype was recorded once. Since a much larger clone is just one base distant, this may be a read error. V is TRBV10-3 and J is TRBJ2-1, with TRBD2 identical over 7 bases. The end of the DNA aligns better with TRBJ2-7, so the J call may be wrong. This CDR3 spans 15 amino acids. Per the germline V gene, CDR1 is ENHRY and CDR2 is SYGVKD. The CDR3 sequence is CAITPGSGKGNEQYF. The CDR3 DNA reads TGTGCCATCACCCCGGGGAGCGGGAAGGGCAATGAGCAGTACTTC.

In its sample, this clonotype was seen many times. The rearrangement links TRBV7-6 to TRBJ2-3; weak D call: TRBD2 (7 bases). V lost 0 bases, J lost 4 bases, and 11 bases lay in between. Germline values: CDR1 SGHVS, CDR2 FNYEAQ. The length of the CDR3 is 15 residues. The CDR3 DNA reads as TGTGCCAGCAGCTTAGCGGGGGGGCCCTCAGATACGCAGTATTTT. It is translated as CASSLAGGPSDTQYF.

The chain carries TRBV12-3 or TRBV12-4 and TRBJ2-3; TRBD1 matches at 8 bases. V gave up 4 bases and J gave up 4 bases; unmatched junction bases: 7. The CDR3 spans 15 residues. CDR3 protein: CASSSGQGWADTQYF. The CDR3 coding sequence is TGTGCCAGCAGTTCAGGACAGGGTTGGGCAGATACGCAGTATTTT.